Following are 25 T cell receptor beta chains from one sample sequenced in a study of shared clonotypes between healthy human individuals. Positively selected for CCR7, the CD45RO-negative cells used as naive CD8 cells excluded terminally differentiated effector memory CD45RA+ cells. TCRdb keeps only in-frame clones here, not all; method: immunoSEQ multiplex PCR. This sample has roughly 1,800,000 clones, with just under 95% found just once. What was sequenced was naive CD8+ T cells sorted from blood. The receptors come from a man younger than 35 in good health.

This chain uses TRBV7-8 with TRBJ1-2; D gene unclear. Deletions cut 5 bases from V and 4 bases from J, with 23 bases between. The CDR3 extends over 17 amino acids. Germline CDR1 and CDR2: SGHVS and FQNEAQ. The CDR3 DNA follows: TGTGCCAGCAGCCACAATAGAGCGAGGGCGGGCGGCTATGGCTACACCTTC. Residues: CASSHNRARAGGYGYTF.

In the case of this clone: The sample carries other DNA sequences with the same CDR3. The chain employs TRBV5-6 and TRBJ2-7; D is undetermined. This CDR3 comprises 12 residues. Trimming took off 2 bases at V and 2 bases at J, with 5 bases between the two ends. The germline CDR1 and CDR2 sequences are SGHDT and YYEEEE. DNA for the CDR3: TGTGCCAGCAGCTTTGGCCCCTACGAGCAGTACTTC. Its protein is CASSFGPYEQYF.

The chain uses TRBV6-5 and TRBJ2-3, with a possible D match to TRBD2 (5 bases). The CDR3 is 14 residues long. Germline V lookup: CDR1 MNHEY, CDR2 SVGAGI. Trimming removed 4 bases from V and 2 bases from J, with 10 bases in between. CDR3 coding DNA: TGTGCCAGCAGTTTCGCGGGTTTCACAGATACGCAGTATTTT. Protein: CASSFAGFTDTQYF.

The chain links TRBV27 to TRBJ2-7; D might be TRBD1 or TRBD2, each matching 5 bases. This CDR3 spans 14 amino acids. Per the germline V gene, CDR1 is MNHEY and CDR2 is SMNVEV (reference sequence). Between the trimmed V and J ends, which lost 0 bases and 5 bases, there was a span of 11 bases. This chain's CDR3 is CASSLSGAGHEQYF. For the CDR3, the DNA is TGTGCCAGCAGTTTATCCGGGGCAGGTCACGAGCAGTACTTC.

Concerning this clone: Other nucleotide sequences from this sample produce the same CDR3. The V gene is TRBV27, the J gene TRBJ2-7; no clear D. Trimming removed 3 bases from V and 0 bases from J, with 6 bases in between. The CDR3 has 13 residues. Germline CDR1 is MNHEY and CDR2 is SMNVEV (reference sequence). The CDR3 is CASSFAGSYEQYF. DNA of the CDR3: TGTGCCAGCAGTTTTGCAGGCTCCTACGAGCAGTACTTC.

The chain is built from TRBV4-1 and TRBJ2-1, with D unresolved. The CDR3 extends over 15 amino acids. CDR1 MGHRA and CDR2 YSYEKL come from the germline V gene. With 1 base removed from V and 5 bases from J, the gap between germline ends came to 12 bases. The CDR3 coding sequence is TGCGCCAGCAGCCAAGTGGGAAGGGTCCACAATGAGCAGTTCTTC. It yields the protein CASSQVGRVHNEQFF.

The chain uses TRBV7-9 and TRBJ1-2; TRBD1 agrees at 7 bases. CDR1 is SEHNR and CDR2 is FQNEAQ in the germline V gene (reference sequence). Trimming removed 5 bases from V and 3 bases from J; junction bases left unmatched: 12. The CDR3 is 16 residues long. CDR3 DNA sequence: TGTGCCAGCAGCCCCAGGGGGAGAGGCCGTCACTATGGCTACACCTTC. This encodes CASSPRGRGRHYGYTF.

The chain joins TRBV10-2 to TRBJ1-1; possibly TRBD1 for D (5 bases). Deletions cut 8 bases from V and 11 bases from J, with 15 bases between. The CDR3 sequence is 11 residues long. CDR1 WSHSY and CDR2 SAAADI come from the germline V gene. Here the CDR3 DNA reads TGCGCCAGCGCTGCGGGGCAGGACGCTTTCTTT. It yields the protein CASAAGQDAFF.

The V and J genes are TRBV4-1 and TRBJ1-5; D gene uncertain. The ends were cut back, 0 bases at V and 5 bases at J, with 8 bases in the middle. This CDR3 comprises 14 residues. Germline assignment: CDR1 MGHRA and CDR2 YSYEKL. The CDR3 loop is CASSQDGTYQPQHF. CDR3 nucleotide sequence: TGCGCCAGCAGCCAAGATGGCACATATCAGCCCCAGCATTTT.

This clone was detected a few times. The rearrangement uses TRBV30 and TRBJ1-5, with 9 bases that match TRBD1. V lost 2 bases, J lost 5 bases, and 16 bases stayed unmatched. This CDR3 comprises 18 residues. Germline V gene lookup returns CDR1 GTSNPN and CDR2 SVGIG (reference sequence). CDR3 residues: CAWSSPGQGKWGDQPQHF. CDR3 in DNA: TGTGCCTGGAGTTCGCCGGGACAGGGAAAGTGGGGCGATCAGCCCCAGCATTTT.

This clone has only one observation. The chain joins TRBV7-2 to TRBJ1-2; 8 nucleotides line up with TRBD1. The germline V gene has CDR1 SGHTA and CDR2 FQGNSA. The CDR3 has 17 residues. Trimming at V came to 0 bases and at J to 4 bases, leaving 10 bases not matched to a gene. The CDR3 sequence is CASSLAAQGASGYGYTF. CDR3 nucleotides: TGTGCCAGCAGCTTAGCGGCCCAGGGGGCCTCTGGCTATGGCTACACCTTC.

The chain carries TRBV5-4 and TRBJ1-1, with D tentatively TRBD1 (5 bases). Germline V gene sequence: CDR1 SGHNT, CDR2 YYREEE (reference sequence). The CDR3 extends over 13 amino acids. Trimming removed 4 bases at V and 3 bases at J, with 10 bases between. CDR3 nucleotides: TGTGCCAGCAGCGGGGACGCCGACACTGAAGCTTTCTTT. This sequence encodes CASSGDADTEAFF.

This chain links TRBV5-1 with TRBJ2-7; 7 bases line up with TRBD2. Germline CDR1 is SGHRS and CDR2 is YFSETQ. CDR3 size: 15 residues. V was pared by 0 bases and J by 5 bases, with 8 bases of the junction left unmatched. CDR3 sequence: CASSLAWAGEDEQYF. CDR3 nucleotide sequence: TGCGCCAGCAGCTTGGCCTGGGCGGGAGAAGACGAGCAGTACTTC.

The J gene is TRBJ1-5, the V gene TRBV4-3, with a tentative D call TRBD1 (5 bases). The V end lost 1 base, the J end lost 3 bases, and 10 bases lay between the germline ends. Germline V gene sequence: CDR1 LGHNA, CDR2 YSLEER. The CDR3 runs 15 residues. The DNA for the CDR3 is TGCGCCAGCAGCCAAGGTTGGGGGAACAATCAGCCCCAGCATTTT. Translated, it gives CASSQGWGNNQPQHF.

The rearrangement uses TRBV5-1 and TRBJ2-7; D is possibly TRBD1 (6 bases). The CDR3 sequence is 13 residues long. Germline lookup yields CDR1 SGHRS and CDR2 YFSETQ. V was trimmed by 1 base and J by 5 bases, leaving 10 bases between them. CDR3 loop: CASSLRQADEQYF. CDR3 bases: TGCGCCAGCAGCTTGAGACAGGCAGACGAGCAGTACTTC.

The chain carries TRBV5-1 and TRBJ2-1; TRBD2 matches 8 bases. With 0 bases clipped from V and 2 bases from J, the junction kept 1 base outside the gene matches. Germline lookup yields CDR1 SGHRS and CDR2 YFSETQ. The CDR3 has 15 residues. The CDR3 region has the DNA TGCGCCAGCAGCTTGGAAGCGGGAGCCTACAATGAGCAGTTCTTC. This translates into CASSLEAGAYNEQFF.

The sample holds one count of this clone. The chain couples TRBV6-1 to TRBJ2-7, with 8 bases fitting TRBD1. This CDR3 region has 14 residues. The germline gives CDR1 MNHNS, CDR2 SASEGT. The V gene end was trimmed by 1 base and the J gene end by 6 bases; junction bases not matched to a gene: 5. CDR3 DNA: TGTGCCAGCAGTGAAGGCCAGGGGGCTCGCGAGCAGTACTTC. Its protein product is CASSEGQGAREQYF.

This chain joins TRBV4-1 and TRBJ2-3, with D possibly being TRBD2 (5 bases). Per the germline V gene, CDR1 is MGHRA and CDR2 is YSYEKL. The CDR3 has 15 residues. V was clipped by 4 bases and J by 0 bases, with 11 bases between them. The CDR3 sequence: CASSPIEGSTDTQYF. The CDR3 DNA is TGCGCCAGCAGCCCTATCGAGGGAAGCACAGATACGCAGTATTTT.

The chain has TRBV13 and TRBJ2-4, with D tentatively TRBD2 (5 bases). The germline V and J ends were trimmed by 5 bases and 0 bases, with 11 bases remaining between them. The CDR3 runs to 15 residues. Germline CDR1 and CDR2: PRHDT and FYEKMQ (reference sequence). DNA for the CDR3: TGTGCCAGCAGCCACGGAGGCCTAGCCAAAAACATTCAGTACTTC. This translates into CASSHGGLAKNIQYF.

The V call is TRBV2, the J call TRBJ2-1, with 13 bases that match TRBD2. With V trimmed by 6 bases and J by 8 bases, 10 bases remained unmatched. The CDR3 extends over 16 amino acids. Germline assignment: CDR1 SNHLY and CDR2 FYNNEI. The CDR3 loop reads CASRRTSGSLNDEQFF. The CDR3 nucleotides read TGTGCCAGCAGACGGACTAGCGGGAGTCTAAACGATGAGCAGTTCTTC.

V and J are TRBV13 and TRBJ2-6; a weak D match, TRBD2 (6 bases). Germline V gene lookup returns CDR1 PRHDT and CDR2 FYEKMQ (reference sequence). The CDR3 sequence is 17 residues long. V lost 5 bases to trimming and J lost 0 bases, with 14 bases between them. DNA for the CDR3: TGTGCCAGCAGCCACCGGGACTGGAACTCTGGGGCCAACGTCCTGACTTTC. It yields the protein CASSHRDWNSGANVLTF.

The CDR3 sequence: CASSYGDREGYEQYF. The CDR3 region has the DNA TGTGCCAGCAGTTACGGGGACAGGGAAGGGTACGAGCAGTACTTC. The chain carries TRBV6-7 and TRBJ2-7, with 9 bases that match TRBD1. TRBV6-7 is given ORF status, its function remaining uncertain. The CDR3 spans 15 residues. Trimming removed 2 bases from V and 4 bases from J; junction bases left unmatched: 6.

CDR3 protein: CASSLERHSGNTIYF. The CDR3 nucleotides read TGTGCCAGCAGCTTGGAGCGGCACTCTGGAAACACCATATATTTT. The rearrangement links TRBV5-6 to TRBJ1-3, with D unclear. From germline, CDR1 is SGHDT and CDR2 YYEEEE. Trimming took off 0 bases at V and 0 bases at J, with 7 bases between the two ends. The CDR3 consists of 15 residues. Based on the CDR3 plus reference TRBV5-6 and TRBJ1-3, the full variable domain is DAGVTQSPTHLIKTRGQQVTLRCSPKSGHDTVSWYQQALGQGPQFIFQYYEEEERQRGNFPDRFSGHQFPNYSSELNVNALLLGDSALYLCASSLERHSGNTIYFGEGSWLTVV.

This CDR3 is CASSLGRTTNYGYTF. CDR3 coding DNA: TGTGCCAGCAGCTTAGGACGGACAACCAACTATGGCTACACCTTC. The chain is built from TRBV13 and TRBJ1-2, with D perhaps matching TRBD1 (5 bases). The V and J ends lost 0 bases and 2 bases respectively, with 10 bases between them. There are 15 residues in the CDR3. Germline assignment: CDR1 PRHDT and CDR2 FYEKMQ (reference sequence). The full variable domain, with the rest looked up from reference TRBV13 and TRBJ1-2, is AAGVIQSPRHLIKEKRETATLKCYPIPRHDTVYWYQQGPGQDPQFLISFYEKMQSDKGSIPDRFSAQQFSDYHSELNMSSLELGDSALYFCASSLGRTTNYGYTFGSGTRLTVV.

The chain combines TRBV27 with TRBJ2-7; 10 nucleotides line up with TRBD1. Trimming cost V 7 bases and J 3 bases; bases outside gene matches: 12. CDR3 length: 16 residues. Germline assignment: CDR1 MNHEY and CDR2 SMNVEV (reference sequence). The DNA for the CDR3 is TGTGCCAGCACCCCAGGCCCGGGACAGGGGTTCTACGAGCAGTACTTC. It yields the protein CASTPGPGQGFYEQYF.